The 4 T cell receptor beta chains listed next were all sequenced from one sample in a study of T cell changes during pregnancy in multiple sclerosis. Here immunoSEQ multiplex PCR was the method, and the copy in TCRdb shows in-frame clones only, minus some. Seen here are 56,000 or so clones, approximately 90% observed once, and the top ten hold about 0.4%. The input for sequencing was CD4+ T cells from peripheral blood mononuclear cells, taken in the third trimester of pregnancy. These receptors were obtained from a female donor with multiple sclerosis, enrolled in a pregnancy study.

The chain recombines TRBV9 with TRBJ2-5, with 9 bases identical to TRBD2. Per germline, CDR1 SGDLS and CDR2 YYNGEE. V was clipped by 0 bases and J by 5 bases; unmatched bases: 11. The CDR3 has 17 residues. The CDR3 loop reads CASSVGLQRGVLETQYF. Written as DNA, the CDR3 is TGTGCCAGCAGCGTAGGTCTCCAGCGGGGGGTACTGGAGACCCAGTACTTC. Based on the CDR3 plus reference TRBV9 and TRBJ2-5, the full variable domain is DSGVTQTPKHLITATGQRVTLRCSPRSGDLSVYWYQQSLDQGLQFLIQYYNGEERAKGNILERFSAQQFPDLHSELNLSSLELGDSALYFCASSVGLQRGVLETQYFGPGTRLLVL.

This clone has only one observation. V is TRBV19 and J is TRBJ1-2, with 10 bases aligning to TRBD1. Germline lookup yields CDR1 LNHDA and CDR2 SQIVND (reference sequence). The V segment lost 0 bases and the J segment 8 bases; nucleotides outside the gene matches: 3. The CDR3 extends over 14 amino acids. CDR3 bases: TGTGCCAGTAGTATAGAGGACAGGGGGATCGGCTACACCTTC. As protein: CASSIEDRGIGYTF. Full variable domain (missing parts from reference TRBV19 and TRBJ1-2): DGGITQSPKYLFRKEGQNVTLSCEQNLNHDAMYWYRQDPGQGLRLIYYSQIVNDFQKGDIAEGYSVSREKKESFPLTVTSAQKNPTAFYLCASSIEDRGIGYTFGSGTRLTVV.

The chain couples TRBV18 to TRBJ1-1, with D hard to call. CDR3 length: 14 amino acids. V was shortened by 3 bases and J by 4 bases, with 12 bases between the two germline ends. CDR1 KGHSH and CDR2 LQKENI come from the germline V gene. This CDR3 is CASSPFPVGTEAFF. The CDR3 coding sequence is TGTGCCAGCTCACCCTTCCCCGTCGGCACTGAAGCTTTCTTT.

This clone was seen a single time. This rearrangement joins TRBV19 to TRBJ2-7, with D possibly being TRBD1 (6 bases). V was shortened by 4 bases and J by 4 bases, with 11 bases between the two germline ends. The V gene's germline CDR1 is LNHDA and CDR2 SQIVND (reference sequence). The length of the CDR3 is 13 residues. The DNA of the CDR3 is TGTGCCAGTAGTAGAAGGGGGTCTTACGAGCAGTACTTC. Translation gives CASSRRGSYEQYF.